These 26 T cell receptor beta chains were sequenced from one sample in a study of spatial heterogeneity in lung cancer. Via MiXCR, TCRdb re-called the 5' RACE reads, giving one row per CDR3 protein. The sample consists of 60,000 to 80,000 distinct CDR3 sequences, 13% of them appearing once. The time point: sample taken at primary tumor resection. Whole RNA came from tumor, nontumor lung or frozen PBMC and was sequenced without being sorted. The sample here was PBMCs, taken at surgery. The receptors shown here come from a male donor with early-stage non-small cell lung cancer.

The chain employs TRBV5-1 and TRBJ1-6; D is perhaps TRBD1 (6 bases). Deletions cut 0 bases from V and 11 bases from J, with 12 bases between. The length of the CDR3 is 14 residues. CDR1 is SGHRS, CDR2 YFSETQ, per germline. CDR3 in DNA: TGCGCCAGCAGCTTGGGTAACAGGGATCCACCCCTCCACTTT. Residues: CASSLGNRDPPLHF.

This clonotype was observed a handful of times. This rearrangement joins TRBV6-6 to TRBJ1-1; D is ambiguous. The CDR3 totals 14 residues. CDR1 and CDR2 from the germline V gene are MNHNY and SVGAGI (reference sequence). V was cut by 10 bases and J by 0 bases, with 15 bases left in between. CDR3 bases: TGTGCCACCTTAAATACCGGGCTGAACACTGAAGCTTTCTTT. This codes for CATLNTGLNTEAFF.

This clonotype was seen a few times. This chain links TRBV20-1 with TRBJ2-1; the match to TRBD2 covers 10 bases. Germline values: CDR1 DFQATT, CDR2 SNEGSKA (reference sequence). The ends lost 3 bases at V and 13 bases at J; junction bases unmatched: 6. The CDR3 length is 12 residues. The CDR3 DNA is TGCAGTGCTAGTAGGACTAGCGGACCACAGTTCTTC. As protein: CSASRTSGPQFF.

The chain combines TRBV15 with TRBJ1-1; D call uncertain. The length of the CDR3 is 14 residues. V lost 0 bases, J lost 4 bases, and 9 bases lay in between. Germline V gives CDR1 LNHNV, CDR2 YYDKDF (reference sequence). Here the CDR3 DNA reads TGTGCCACCAGCAGAGATTCGTGGGGCACTGAAGCTTTCTTT. It yields the protein CATSRDSWGTEAFF.

This chain joins TRBV9 and TRBJ2-2; D gene uncertain. CDR3 size: 13 residues. Between the trimmed V and J ends, which lost 4 bases and 4 bases, there was a span of 8 bases. The germline CDR1 and CDR2 sequences are SGDLS and YYNGEE. The CDR3 spells CASSPGATGELFF. As DNA, the CDR3 is TGTGCCAGCAGCCCCGGAGCCACCGGGGAGCTGTTTTTT.

The chain is built from TRBV11-2 and TRBJ2-7; 15 bases agree with TRBD2. Trimming removed 5 bases from V and 1 base from J; junction bases left unmatched: 3. Germline V gene data show CDR1 as SGHAT and CDR2 as FQNNGV. The CDR3 has 16 residues. CDR3 region: CASSGTSGRISYEQYF. In DNA form, the CDR3 reads TGTGCCAGCAGCGGGACTAGCGGGAGGATTTCCTACGAGCAGTACTTC.

The chain combines TRBV7-3 with TRBJ2-5, with D maybe TRBD2 (6 bases). V dropped 3 bases and J dropped 3 bases, with 8 bases sitting between them. Germline V gene data show CDR1 as SGHTA and CDR2 as FQGTGA. CDR3 length equals 13 residues. This chain's CDR3 is CASSLTGEETQYF. CDR3 bases: TGTGCCAGCAGCTTGACGGGGGAAGAGACCCAGTACTTC.

In its sample, this clonotype was seen many times. This sequence joins TRBV5-1 and TRBJ1-5; D remains ambiguous. The germline gives CDR1 SGHRS, CDR2 YFSETQ. The CDR3 loop spans 14 amino acids. With 4 bases removed from V and 5 bases from J, the gap between germline ends came to 13 bases. The CDR3 nucleotides are TGCGCCAGCAGCCCCGGACGGGATGATCAGCCCCAGCATTTT. As protein: CASSPGRDDQPQHF.

This chain links TRBV2 with TRBJ2-3, with 9 bases that match TRBD2. CDR3 length: 15 amino acids. The J segment lost 1 base and the V segment lost 1 base, leaving 0 bases of the junction unmatched. CDR1 is SNHLY and CDR2 is FYNNEI in the germline V gene. Here the CDR3 reads CASSEGGRGTDTQYF. The CDR3 bases are TGTGCCAGCAGTGAAGGCGGGAGGGGCACAGATACGCAGTATTTT.

Ten or more counts support this clonotype. V and J are TRBV18 and TRBJ2-3, with D unclear. This CDR3 contains 15 residues. Germline V gene sequence: CDR1 KGHSH, CDR2 LQKENI. V was shortened by 4 bases and J by 3 bases, with 14 bases between the two germline ends. CDR3 nucleotide sequence: TGTGCCAGCTCACACGGGCTTGAAAGAACAGATACGCAGTATTTT. This codes for CASSHGLERTDTQYF.

This clonotype was seen ten or more times. The chain employs TRBV5-6 and TRBJ1-5, with TRBD1 as a possible D gene (5 bases). The CDR3 consists of 15 residues. Between the trimmed V and J ends, which lost 4 bases and 2 bases, there was a span of 13 bases. Germline loops: CDR1 SGHDT, CDR2 YYEEEE. The CDR3 coding sequence is TGTGCCAGCAGCCTAACAGGTAGCGGCAATCAGCCCCAGCATTTT. It is translated as CASSLTGSGNQPQHF.

This clonotype was seen more than once but under ten times. The V and J genes are TRBV29-1 and TRBJ2-2; 11 nucleotides line up with TRBD2. Germline V lookup: CDR1 SQVTM, CDR2 ANQGSEA. V shed 5 bases and J 6 bases; nucleotides not matched to a gene: 8. The CDR3 length is 15 residues. This CDR3 is CSVRLAGGGAGELFF. CDR3 DNA sequence: TGCAGCGTTCGGCTAGCGGGAGGAGGGGCCGGGGAGCTGTTTTTT.

This clonotype was seen only a few times. The rearrangement joins TRBV4-1 to TRBJ1-1, with D perhaps TRBD1 (5 bases). Germline assignment: CDR1 MGHRA and CDR2 YSYEKL. V lost 2 bases and J 5 bases, leaving 15 bases between the germline ends. The CDR3 contains 15 residues. This CDR3 is CASSQNSGLGTEAFF. The CDR3 bases are TGCGCCAGCAGCCAAAACTCAGGGTTAGGTACTGAAGCTTTCTTT.

This clonotype was counted a few times. CDR3 nucleotide sequence: TGTGCCAGCAGCTTAGAAGTGAGGGAAAAACTGTTTTTT. Protein product: CASSLEVREKLFF. The genes are TRBV11-3 and TRBJ1-4; the D is unclear. The germline V and J ends were trimmed by 0 bases and 8 bases, with 7 bases remaining between them. This CDR3 is 13 amino acids long. Germline loops: CDR1 SGHNT, CDR2 YENEEA.

For the CDR3, the DNA is TGTGCCAGCAGGAGGGACATTTACCAAGAGACCCAGTACTTC. This codes for CASRRDIYQETQYF. The chain uses TRBV6-7 and TRBJ2-5; D is possibly TRBD1 (6 bases). Being an ORF, TRBV6-7 has a function that is uncertain. CDR3 size: 14 residues. Trimming stripped 6 bases from V and 0 bases from J, with 11 bases between.

The chain joins TRBV7-9 to TRBJ2-3, with D possibly being TRBD1 (5 bases). The V end was cut by 2 bases, the J end by 0 bases, with 12 bases between. Germline V gene sequence: CDR1 SEHNR, CDR2 FQNEAQ (reference sequence). The CDR3 totals 16 residues. The CDR3 sequence is CASSLSDSSSTDTQYF. CDR3 in DNA: TGTGCCAGCAGCTTATCCGACAGCTCTAGCACAGATACGCAGTATTTT.

This clonotype occurred many times. This chain joins TRBV24-1 and TRBJ2-3; D is possibly TRBD2 (7 bases). This CDR3 is 17 amino acids long. From germline, CDR1 is KGHDR and CDR2 SFDVKD. V lost 0 bases and J 2 bases, leaving 14 bases between the germline ends. The CDR3 DNA sequence: TGTGCCACCAGTGATTTGAGAGGGGAGGGACACACAGATACGCAGTATTTT. Translation gives CATSDLRGEGHTDTQYF.

This clonotype was detected ten times or more. The chain combines TRBV29-1 with TRBJ1-1; possible D gene TRBD1, 5 bases. Germline V lookup: CDR1 SQVTM, CDR2 ANQGSEA. V was cut by 6 bases and J by 11 bases, with 19 bases left in between. The CDR3 is 12 amino acids. CDR3 residues: CSVPRTGGTAFF. CDR3 DNA sequence: TGCAGCGTCCCTCGGACGGGGGGAACGGCTTTCTTT.

A few counts support this clonotype. The gene calls are TRBV29-1 and TRBJ1-4, with 9 positions matching TRBD1. The CDR3 covers 15 residues. V was clipped by 6 bases and J by 4 bases; unmatched bases: 9. CDR1 and CDR2 from the germline V gene are SQVTM and ANQGSEA. CDR3 in DNA: TGCAGCGTCACGTCACCGGGACAGGGTAATGAAAAACTGTTTTTT. Translation gives CSVTSPGQGNEKLFF. Looking up the rest from reference TRBV29-1 and TRBJ1-4 gives the full variable domain: SAVISQKPSRDICQRGTSLTIQCQVDSQVTMMFWYRQQPGQSLTLIATANQGSEATYESGFVIDKFPISRPNLTFSTLTVSNMSPEDSSIYLCSVTSPGQGNEKLFFGSGTQLSVL.

This chain connects TRBV4-3 to TRBJ2-7; D tentatively reads TRBD1 or TRBD2 (5 bases each). The CDR3 has 15 residues. V lost 0 bases, J lost 4 bases, and 13 bases lay in between. CDR1 LGHNA and CDR2 YSLEER come from the germline V gene. The CDR3 loop reads CASSQERGAVYEQYF. The CDR3 DNA follows: TGCGCCAGCAGCCAAGAGAGAGGGGCAGTTTACGAGCAGTACTTC.

This clonotype has a handful of counts. The gene calls are TRBV2 and TRBJ2-3; D is uncertain. CDR1 SNHLY and CDR2 FYNNEI come from the germline V gene. Trimming removed 8 bases at V and 0 bases at J, with 15 bases between. This CDR3 spans 15 amino acids. CDR3 residues: CASQGLFGSTDTQYF. CDR3 nucleotide sequence: TGTGCCAGCCAAGGGCTCTTTGGTAGCACAGATACGCAGTATTTT.

A few counts support this clonotype. The V call is TRBV24-1, the J call TRBJ1-5, with D tentatively TRBD1 (6 bases). CDR3 length equals 12 residues. Trimming pared 11 bases from V and 4 bases from J, leaving 11 bases between. Germline CDR1 KGHDR, CDR2 SFDVKD. CDR3 protein: CAIAGENQPQHF. CDR3 in DNA: TGTGCCATCGCAGGGGAGAATCAGCCCCAGCATTTT.

V gene TRBV2 combines with J gene TRBJ1-6, with D tentatively TRBD1 (5 bases). CDR3 length equals 11 residues. The V end was cut by 6 bases, the J end by 8 bases, with 5 bases between. Germline values: CDR1 SNHLY, CDR2 FYNNEI. This CDR3 is CASRGDSPLHF. In nucleotides, the CDR3 is TGTGCCAGCAGGGGGGATTCACCCCTCCACTTT.

The chain has TRBV7-3 and TRBJ2-1; 8 bases fit TRBD2. V was pared by 2 bases and J by 8 bases, with 8 bases of the junction left unmatched. The CDR3 runs to 15 residues. Germline CDR1 reads SGHTA; CDR2 reads FQGTGA. CDR3 nucleotide sequence: TGTGCCAGCAGCTTAGGGACGGGAGGGCCCGATGAGCAGTTCTTC. This sequence encodes CASSLGTGGPDEQFF.

The chain combines TRBV6-5 with TRBJ2-1; 9 bases map to TRBD2. The length of the CDR3 is 16 residues. Trimming removed 4 bases from V and 10 bases from J; junction bases left unmatched: 14. The germline V gene encodes CDR1 MNHEY and CDR2 SVGAGI. The CDR3 nucleotides are TGTGCCAGCAGTTCTCTTAGCGGGGGCACTAGCAGGGAGCAGTTCTTC. As protein: CASSSLSGGTSREQFF.

The table lists this clonotype with a few counts. The chain is built from TRBV5-1 and TRBJ2-3; D tentatively fits TRBD1 or TRBD2 (5 bases each). V was pared by 9 bases and J by 3 bases, with 14 bases between. Germline loops: CDR1 SGHRS, CDR2 YFSETQ. CDR3 size: 13 residues. The CDR3 DNA is TGCGCCACCGCCTCGGGGCAAACAGATACGCAGTATTTT. Encoded protein: CATASGQTDTQYF.